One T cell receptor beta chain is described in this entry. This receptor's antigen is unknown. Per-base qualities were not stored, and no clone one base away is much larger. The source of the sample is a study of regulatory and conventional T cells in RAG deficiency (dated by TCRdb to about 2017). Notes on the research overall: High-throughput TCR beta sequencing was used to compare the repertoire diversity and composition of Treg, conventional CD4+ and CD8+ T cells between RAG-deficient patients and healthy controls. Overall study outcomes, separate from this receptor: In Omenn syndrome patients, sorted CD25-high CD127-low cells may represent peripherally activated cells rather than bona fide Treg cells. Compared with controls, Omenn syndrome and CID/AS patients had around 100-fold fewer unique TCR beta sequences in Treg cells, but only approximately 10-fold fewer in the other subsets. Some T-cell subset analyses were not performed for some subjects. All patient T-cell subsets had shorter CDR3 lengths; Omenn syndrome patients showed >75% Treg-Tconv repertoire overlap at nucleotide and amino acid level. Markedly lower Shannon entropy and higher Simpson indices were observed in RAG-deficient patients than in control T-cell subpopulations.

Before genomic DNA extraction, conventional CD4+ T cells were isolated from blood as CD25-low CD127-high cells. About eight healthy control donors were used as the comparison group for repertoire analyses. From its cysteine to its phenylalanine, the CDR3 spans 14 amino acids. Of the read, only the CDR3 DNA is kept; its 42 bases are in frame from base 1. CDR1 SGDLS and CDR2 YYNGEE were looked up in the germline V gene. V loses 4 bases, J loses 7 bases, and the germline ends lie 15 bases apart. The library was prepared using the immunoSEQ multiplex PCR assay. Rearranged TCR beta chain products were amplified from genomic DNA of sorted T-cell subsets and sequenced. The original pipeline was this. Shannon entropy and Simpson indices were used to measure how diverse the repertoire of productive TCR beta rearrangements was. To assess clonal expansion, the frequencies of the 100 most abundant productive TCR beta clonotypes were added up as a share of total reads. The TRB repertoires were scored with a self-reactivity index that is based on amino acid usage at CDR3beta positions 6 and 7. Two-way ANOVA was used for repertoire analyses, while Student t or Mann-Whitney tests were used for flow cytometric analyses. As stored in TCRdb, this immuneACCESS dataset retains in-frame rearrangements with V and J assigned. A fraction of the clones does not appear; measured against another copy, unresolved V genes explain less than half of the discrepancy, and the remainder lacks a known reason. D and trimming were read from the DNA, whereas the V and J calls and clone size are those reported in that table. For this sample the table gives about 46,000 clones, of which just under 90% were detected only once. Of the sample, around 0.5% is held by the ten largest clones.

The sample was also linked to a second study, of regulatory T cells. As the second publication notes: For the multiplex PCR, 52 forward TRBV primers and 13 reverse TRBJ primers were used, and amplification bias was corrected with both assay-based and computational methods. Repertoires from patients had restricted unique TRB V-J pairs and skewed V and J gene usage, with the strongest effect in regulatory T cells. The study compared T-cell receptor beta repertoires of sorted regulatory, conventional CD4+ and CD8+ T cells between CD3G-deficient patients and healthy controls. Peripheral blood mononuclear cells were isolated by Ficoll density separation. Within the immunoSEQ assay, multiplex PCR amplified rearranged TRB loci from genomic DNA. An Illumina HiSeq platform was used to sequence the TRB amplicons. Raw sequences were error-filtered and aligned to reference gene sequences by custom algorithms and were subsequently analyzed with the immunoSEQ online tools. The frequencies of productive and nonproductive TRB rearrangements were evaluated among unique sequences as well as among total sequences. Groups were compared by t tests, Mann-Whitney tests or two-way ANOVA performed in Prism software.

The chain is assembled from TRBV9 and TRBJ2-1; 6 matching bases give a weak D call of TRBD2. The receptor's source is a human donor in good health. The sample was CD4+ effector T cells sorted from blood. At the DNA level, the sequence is TGTGCCAGCAGCAATGGGGCCCTAGCGAATGAGCAGTTCTTC. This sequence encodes CASSNGALANEQFF.